This T cell receptor (beta chain) originates from a study of blood T cell repertoires in COVID-19. For the study at large: Spain, Italy and the United States supplied samples that represented acute and convalescent COVID-19.

Original processing methods: Reference gene primers were amplified, and this amplification served to estimate nucleated cell counts. TCRdb's table, derived via immunoSEQ multiplex PCR, lists solely in-frame clones and lacks some. V, J and clone size reflect that table, while D and trimming were determined from the DNA. Seen here are under 300,000 clones, approximately 80% observed once, and the top ten hold roughly 15%. Individuals drawn from about two dozen US areas were about 18 to 89 years old. As regards this clone: An end of the junction differs from the germline gene, which may be a read error.

The CDR3 loop spans 14 amino acids. Germline V gives CDR1 LNHNV, CDR2 YYDKDF (reference sequence). This receptor was taken from a middle-aged man who had recovered from COVID-19. The sequenced sample consisted of PBMCs or T cells enriched from blood (not recorded which). V usage is TRBV15 and J usage is TRBJ1-2, with TRBD1 matching 8 bases. The CDR3 nucleotides are TGTGCCACCAGTAGAGGACAGGGTGGCTATGGCTACACCTTC. It specifies CATSRGQGGYGYTF.